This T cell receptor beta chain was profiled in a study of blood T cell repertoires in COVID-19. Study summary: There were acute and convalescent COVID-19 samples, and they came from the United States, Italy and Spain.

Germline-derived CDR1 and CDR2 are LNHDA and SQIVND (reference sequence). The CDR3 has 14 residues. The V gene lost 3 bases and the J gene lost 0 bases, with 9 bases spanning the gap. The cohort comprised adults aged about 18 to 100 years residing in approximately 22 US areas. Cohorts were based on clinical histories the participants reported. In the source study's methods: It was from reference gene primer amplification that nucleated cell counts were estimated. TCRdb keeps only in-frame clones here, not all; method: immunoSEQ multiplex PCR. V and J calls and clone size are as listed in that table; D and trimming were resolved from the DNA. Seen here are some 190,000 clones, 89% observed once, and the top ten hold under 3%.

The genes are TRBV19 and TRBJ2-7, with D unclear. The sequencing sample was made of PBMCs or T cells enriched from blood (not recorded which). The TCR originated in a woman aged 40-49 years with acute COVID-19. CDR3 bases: TGTGCCAGTAGTATGAGTATAAGCTCCTACGAGCAGTACTTC. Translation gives CASSMSISSYEQYF.